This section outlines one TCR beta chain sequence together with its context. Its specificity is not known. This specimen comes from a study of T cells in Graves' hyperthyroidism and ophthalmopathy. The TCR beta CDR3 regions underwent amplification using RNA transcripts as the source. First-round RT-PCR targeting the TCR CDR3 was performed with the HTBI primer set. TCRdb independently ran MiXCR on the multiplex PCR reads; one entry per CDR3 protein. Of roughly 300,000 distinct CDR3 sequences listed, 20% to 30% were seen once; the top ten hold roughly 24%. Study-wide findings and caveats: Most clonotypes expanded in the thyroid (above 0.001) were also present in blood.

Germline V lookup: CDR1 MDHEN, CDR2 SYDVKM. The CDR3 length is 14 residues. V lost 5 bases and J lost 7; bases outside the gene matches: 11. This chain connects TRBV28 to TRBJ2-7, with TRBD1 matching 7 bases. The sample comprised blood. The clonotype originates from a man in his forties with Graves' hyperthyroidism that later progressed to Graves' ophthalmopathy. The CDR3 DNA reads TGTGCCAGCAGTATCCACCCACAGGGGTTGGAGCAGTACTTC. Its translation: CASSIHPQGLEQYF.